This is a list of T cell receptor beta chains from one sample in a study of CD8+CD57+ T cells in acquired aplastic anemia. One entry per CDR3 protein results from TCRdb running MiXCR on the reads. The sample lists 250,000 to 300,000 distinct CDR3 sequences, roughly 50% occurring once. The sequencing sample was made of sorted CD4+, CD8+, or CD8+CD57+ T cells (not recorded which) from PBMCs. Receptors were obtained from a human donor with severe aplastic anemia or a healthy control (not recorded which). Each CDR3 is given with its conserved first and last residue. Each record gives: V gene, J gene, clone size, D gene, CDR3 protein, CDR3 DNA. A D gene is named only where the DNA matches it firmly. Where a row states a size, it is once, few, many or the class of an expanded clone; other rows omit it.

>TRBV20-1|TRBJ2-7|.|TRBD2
CSARLAGGNEQYF
TGCAGTGCTAGACTAGCGGGGGGGAACGAGCAGTACTTC
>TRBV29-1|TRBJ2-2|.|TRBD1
CSLGQGANTGELFF
TGCAGCTTGGGACAGGGAGCGAACACCGGGGAGCTGTTTTTT
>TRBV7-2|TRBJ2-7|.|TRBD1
CASSLIPGTGGAYEQYF
TGTGCCAGCAGCTTAATACCAGGGACAGGCGGGGCCTACGAGCAGTACTTC
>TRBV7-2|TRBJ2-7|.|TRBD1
CASSLFTTGDEQYF
TGTGCCAGCAGCTTATTCACCACAGGGGACGAGCAGTACTTC
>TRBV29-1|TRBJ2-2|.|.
CSVEQGELFF
TGCAGCGTTGAACAGGGGGAGCTGTTTTTT
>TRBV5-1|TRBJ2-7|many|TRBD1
CASSDRTGAYEQYF
TGCGCCAGCAGCGATCGGACAGGAGCCTACGAGCAGTACTTC
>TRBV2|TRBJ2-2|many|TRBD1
CASSALGQGRTGELFF
TGTGCCAGCAGTGCGCTAGGACAGGGTCGAACCGGGGAGCTGTTTTTT
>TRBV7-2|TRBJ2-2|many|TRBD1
CASSRIPTGLLNTGELFF
TGTGCCAGCAGCCGCATTCCGACAGGGCTCTTGAACACCGGGGAGCTGTTTTTT
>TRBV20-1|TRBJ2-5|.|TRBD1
CSATTGGFQETQYF
TGCAGTGCGACGACAGGGGGTTTCCAAGAGACCCAGTACTTC
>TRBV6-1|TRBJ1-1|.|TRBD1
CASTQQGGLTEAFF
TGTGCCAGCACCCAACAGGGGGGTTTAACTGAAGCTTTCTTT
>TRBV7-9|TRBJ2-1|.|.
CASSLTLGFNEQFF
TGTGCCAGCAGCTTAACCCTGGGATTCAATGAGCAGTTCTTC
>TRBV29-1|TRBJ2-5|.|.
CSVEDVGFFGSLKETQYF
TGCAGCGTTGAAGATGTCGGGTTCTTCGGGAGCCTCAAAGAGACCCAGTACTTC
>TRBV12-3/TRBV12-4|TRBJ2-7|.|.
CASRPTSYEQYF
TGTGCCAGCAGGCCCACGTCCTACGAGCAGTACTTC
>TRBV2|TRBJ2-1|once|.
CASIPAYFFYNEQFF
TGTGCCAGCATACCGGCCTATTTCTTCTACAATGAGCAGTTCTTC
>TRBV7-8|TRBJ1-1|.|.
CASSLASGAVTEAFF
TGTGCCAGCAGCTTAGCCTCAGGGGCCGTCACTGAAGCTTTCTTT
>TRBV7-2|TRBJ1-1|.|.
CASSLVGTPNTEAFF
TGTGCCAGCAGCTTAGTGGGGACACCGAACACTGAAGCTTTCTTT
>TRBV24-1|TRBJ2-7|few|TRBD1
CATSDSDRVESYEQYF
TGTGCCACCAGTGACTCCGACAGGGTTGAATCCTACGAGCAGTACTTC
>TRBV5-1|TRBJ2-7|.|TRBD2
CASSLKRGGERYF
TGCGCCAGCAGCTTGAAGCGGGGTGGCGAGCGGTACTTC
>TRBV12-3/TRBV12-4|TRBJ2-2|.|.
CASGVGAAGELFF
TGTGCCAGCGGGGTGGGGGCGGCCGGGGAGCTGTTTTTT
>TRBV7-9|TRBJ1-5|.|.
CASSLGTPNQPQHF
TGTGCCAGCAGCTTAGGGACACCTAATCAGCCCCAGCATTTT
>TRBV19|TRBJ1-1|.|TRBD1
CASSLDRRRTNTEAFF
TGTGCCAGTAGTTTGGACAGGCGTCGAACTAACACTGAAGCTTTCTTT